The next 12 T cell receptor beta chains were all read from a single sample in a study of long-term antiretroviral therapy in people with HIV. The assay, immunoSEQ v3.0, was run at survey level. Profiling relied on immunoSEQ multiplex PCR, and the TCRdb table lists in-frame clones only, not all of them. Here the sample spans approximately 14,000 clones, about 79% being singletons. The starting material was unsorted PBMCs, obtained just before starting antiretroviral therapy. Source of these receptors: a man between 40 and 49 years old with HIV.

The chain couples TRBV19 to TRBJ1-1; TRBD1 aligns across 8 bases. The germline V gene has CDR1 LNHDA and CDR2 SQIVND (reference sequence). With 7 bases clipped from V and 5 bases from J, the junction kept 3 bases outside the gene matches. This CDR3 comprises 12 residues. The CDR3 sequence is CASTQGATEAFF. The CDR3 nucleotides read TGTGCCAGTACCCAGGGGGCGACTGAAGCTTTCTTT.

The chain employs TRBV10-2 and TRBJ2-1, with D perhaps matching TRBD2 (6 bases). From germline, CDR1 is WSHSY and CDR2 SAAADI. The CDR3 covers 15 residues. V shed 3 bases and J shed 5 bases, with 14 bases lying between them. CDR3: CASSEILAQNNEQFF. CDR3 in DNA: TGCGCCAGCAGTGAAATTCTAGCGCAGAACAATGAGCAGTTCTTC.

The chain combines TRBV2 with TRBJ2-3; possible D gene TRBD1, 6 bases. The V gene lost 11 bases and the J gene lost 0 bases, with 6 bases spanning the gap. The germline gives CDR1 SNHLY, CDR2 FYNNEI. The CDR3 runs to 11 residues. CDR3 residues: CAGQSTDTQYF. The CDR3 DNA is TGTGCCGGACAGAGCACAGATACGCAGTATTTT.

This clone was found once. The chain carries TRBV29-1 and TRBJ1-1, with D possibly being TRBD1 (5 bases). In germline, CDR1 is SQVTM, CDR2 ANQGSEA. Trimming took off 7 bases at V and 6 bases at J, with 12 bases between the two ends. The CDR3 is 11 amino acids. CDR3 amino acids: CSAQGAAEAFF. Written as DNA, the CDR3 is TGCAGCGCCCAAGGGGCCGCTGAAGCTTTCTTT. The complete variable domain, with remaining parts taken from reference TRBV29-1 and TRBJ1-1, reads SAVISQKPSRDICQRGTSLTIQCQVDSQVTMMFWYRQQPGQSLTLIATANQGSEATYESGFVIDKFPISRPNLTFSTLTVSNMSPEDSSIYLCSAQGAAEAFFGQGTRLTVV.

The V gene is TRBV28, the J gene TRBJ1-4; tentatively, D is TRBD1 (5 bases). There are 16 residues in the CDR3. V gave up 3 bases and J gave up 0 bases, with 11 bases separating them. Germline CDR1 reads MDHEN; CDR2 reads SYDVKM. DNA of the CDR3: TGTGCCAGCAGTTTTGGGACCTCTGCAACTAATGAAAAACTGTTTTTT. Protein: CASSFGTSATNEKLFF.

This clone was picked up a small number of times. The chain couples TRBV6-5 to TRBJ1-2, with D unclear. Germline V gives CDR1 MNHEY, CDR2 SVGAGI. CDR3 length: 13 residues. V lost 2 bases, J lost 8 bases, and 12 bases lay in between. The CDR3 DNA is TGTGCCAGCAGTTACGAACGGACTCACGGCTACACCTTC. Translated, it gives CASSYERTHGYTF.

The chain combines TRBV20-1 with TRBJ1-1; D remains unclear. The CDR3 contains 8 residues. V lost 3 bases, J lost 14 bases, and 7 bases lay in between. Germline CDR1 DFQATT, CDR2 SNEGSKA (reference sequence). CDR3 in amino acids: CSASSGFF. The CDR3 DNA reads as TGCAGTGCTAGTTCCGGCTTCTTT.

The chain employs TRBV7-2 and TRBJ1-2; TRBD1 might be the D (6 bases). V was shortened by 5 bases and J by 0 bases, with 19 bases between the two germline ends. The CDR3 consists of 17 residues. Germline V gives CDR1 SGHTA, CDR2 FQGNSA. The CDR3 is CASSPRGGGGANYGYTF. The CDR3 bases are TGTGCCAGCAGCCCCCGGGGAGGGGGGGGAGCTAACTATGGCTACACCTTC.

This chain's CDR3 is CASSETSGMGDTQYF. The CDR3 DNA reads TGTGCCAGCAGCGAGACTAGCGGGATGGGAGATACGCAGTATTTT. The chain has TRBV7-2 and TRBJ2-3; the match to TRBD2 covers 11 bases. The CDR3 runs to 15 residues. Germline trimming cut 5 bases from V and 5 bases from J; bases unmatched to any gene: 6. Germline V lookup: CDR1 SGHTA, CDR2 FQGNSA.

CDR3 sequence (DNA): TGTGCCACCAGCAGAGATTGGGCGCCGGGGGCTTTCCCCGGCAATGAGCAGTTCTTC. Translating gives CATSRDWAPGAFPGNEQFF. The chain recombines TRBV15 with TRBJ2-1; D is tentatively TRBD1 or TRBD2 (6 bases each). Germline V gene data show CDR1 as LNHNV and CDR2 as YYDKDF (reference sequence). The CDR3 spans 19 residues. V lost 0 bases, J lost 6 bases, and 24 bases lay in between.

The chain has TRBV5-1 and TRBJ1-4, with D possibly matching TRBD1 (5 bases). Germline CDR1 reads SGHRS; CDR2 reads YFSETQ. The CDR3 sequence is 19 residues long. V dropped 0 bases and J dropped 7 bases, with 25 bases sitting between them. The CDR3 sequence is CASSLGGDSTRVSSEKLFF. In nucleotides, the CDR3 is TGCGCCAGCAGCTTGGGCGGAGACAGCACCCGGGTTTCGAGTGAAAAACTGTTTTTT. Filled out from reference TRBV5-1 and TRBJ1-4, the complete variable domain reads KAGVTQTPRYLIKTRGQQVTLSCSPISGHRSVSWYQQTPGQGLQFLFEYFSETQRNKGNFPGRFSGRQFSNSRSEMNVSTLELGDSALYLCASSLGGDSTRVSSEKLFFGSGTQLSVL.

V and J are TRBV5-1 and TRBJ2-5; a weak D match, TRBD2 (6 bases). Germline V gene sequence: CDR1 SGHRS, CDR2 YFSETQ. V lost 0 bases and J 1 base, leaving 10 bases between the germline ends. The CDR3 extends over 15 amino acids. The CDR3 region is CASSLGTGGQETQYF. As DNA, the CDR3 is TGCGCCAGCAGCTTGGGCACCGGGGGCCAAGAGACCCAGTACTTC.